This paragraph reports one T cell receptor beta chain. Its antigen is not identified. The record originates from a study of T cell responses to AZD1222 COVID-19 vaccine. The wider study: Second-dose groups at about 4 or about 12 weeks were pooled.

Study observations and caveats: Spike as a whole was targeted by vaccine-associated CD4 TCRs, dominant at 160-218 and 743-854. Possibly, clonal diversity was underestimated; donors were largely white British and included more females.

Produced via immunoSEQ multiplex PCR; TCRdb's table is partial and in-frame only. Of 130,000 to 150,000 clones in the sample, around 88% were seen once. Germline loops: CDR1 SQVTM, CDR2 ANQGSEA. V gave up 3 bases and J gave up 0 bases, with 15 bases separating them. This CDR3 comprises 15 residues. This receptor was taken from an adult in good health. The chain joins TRBV29-1 to TRBJ2-7; D gene ambiguous. The input for sequencing was peripheral blood, taken on day 0 of AZD1222 vaccination. CDR3: CSVDFRKESSYEQYF. CDR3 DNA: TGCAGCGTTGATTTCCGGAAGGAAAGCTCCTACGAGCAGTACTTC.